This is a list of T cell receptor beta chains from one sample in a study of blood T cell repertoires in COVID-19. Profiled with immunoSEQ multiplex PCR; TCRdb holds only in-frame clones, not every one. The table lists 100,000 or so clones, 85% to 90% of them singletons. The specimen was peripheral blood. The receptors were sampled from a woman of 80 years or more with acute or convalescent COVID-19. The CDR3 runs from the conserved cysteine through the conserved F or W. A row's size may be missing; if present it is once, few, many or a size class.

v_call clone_size cdr3_aa
TRBV6-2/TRBV6-3 - CASSPRGRDSNQPQHF
TRBV27 - CASSLGTSGVGELFF
TRBV12-3/TRBV12-4 - CASSLGSHTEAFF
TRBV5-1 - CASSFYENFGVETQYF
TRBV19 - CASSTDRAPNQPQHF
TRBV18 - CASSPGTGRFF
TRBV10-3 - CAISESRGDTGELFF
TRBV18 - CASSPPTSPHEQYF
TRBV7-8 - CASSREFLNTEAFF
TRBV5-5 once CASSWTQKSYEQYF
TRBV10-3 - CAISESGTSGVYEQYF
TRBV4-3 - CASSQDPGGNQPQHF
TRBV4-1 - CASSQTGGGLYGYTF
TRBV28 - CASSPDSSGANVLTF
TRBV18 - CASSPPSTSARLGDTQYF
TRBV10-3 - CAISRQGGTEAFF
TRBV5-4 - CASSLPSVRDEQFF
TRBV18 - CASSPQGRNSPLHF
TRBV6-5 once CASSPRTVQNIQYF
TRBV5-4 - CASSPIGGGGLQETQYF
TRBV13 - CASSRTAPETQYF
TRBV5-5 - CASSLLGEANTEAFF
TRBV5-4 - CASSLLANYGYTF
TRBV19 - CASSILGLAGGPGELFF
TRBV29-1 - CSVEGRTGAANYGYTF
TRBV19 - CASSIRGGGVVNTEAFF
TRBV19 - CASSPGLNTGELFF
TRBV5-1 - CASSLAPDRDYEQFF
TRBV19 - CASSRRQGETQYF
TRBV30 once CAWSDGAGMVNEKLFF
TRBV11-2 - CASSLGGSYGYTF